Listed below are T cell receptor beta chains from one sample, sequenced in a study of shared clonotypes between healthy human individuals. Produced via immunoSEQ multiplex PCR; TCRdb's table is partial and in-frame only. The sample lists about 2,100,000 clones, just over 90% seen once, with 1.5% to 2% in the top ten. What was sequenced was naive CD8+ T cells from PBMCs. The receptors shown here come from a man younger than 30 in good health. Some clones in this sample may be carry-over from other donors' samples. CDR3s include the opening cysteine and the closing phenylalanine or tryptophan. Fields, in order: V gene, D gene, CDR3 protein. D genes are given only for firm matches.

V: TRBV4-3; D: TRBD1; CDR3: CASSQEGLDRKAFF
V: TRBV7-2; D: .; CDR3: CASSLEVRYSYNEQFF
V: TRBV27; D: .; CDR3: CASSLSSSGELFF
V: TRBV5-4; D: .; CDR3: CASSLLGSVEQFF
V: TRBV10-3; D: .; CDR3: CAIALGGEGSGNTIYF
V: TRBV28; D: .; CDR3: CASSLQGWWAEQYF
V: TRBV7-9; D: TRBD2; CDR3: CASIGSSGYEQYF
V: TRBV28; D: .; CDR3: CASSSQTSGSSYNEQFF
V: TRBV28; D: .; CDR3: CASSETQVGSPYNEQFF
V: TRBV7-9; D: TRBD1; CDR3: CASSLPSTGYSYEQYF
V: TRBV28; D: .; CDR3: CASSWVLGDPEAFF
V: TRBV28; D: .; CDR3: CASSSLGNLNEKLFF
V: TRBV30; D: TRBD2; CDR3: CAWSPLGLAGVIGANEQFF
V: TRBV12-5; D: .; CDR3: CASDFNSGPYNEQFF
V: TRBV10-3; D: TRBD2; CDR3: CASLAGGNEQFF
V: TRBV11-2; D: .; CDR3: CASSLTDVGYGYTF
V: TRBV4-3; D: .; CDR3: CASSRAGPPTDTQYF
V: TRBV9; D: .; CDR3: CASSEGHTNSYEQYF
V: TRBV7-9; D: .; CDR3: CASSGRGNEQFF
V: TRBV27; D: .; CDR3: CASNKAGGSYNEQFF
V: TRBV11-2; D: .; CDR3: CASSLRQAYPSGNTIYF
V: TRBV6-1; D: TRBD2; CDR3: CASRELAEVEQFF
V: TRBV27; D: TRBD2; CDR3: CASSLGGGLAGELFF
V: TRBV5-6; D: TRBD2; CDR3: CASSLGGLAGFADTQYF
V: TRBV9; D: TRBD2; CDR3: CASSASGRFLETQYF
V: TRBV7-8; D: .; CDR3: CASSHRETRSQETQYF
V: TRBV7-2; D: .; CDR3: CASSLERGPYEQYF
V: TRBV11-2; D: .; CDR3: CASSSPLEGERYNEQFF
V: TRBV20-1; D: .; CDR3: CSPVGEQYF
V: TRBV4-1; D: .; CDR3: CASSQDYTQYF
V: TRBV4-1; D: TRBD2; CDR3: CASSPHLAGGTNEQFF
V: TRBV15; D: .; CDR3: CATSSQGSGYTF
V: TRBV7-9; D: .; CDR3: CASSFSIAGRETQYF
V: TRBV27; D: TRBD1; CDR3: CASRRGQGELPNEKLFF
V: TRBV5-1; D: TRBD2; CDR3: CASSLAGLAGGPSYNEQFF
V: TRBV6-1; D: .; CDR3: CASSELLRLTGELFF
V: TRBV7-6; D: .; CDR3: CASGPTRINEQYF
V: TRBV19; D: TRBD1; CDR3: CASHAPGQGIDEQYF
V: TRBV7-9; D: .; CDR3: CASRAGASYNEQFF
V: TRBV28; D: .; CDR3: CASSLTEGGPQFF
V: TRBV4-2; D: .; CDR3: CASSQAHPGELFF
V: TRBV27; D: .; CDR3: CASSLRAGGAEAFF
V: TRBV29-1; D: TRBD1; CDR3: CSVEAGTGGNYGYTF
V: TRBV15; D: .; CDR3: CATSTRGSSYGYTF
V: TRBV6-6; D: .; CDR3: CASSYWTGAAYNEQFF
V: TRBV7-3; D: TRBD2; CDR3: CASSSSSSGRGSSYNEQFF
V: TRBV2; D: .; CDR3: CASSVGSGALINEQFF
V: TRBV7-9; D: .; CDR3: CASSLGGDEQFF
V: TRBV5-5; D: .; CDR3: CASSGSGLSLPEQYF